This is a list of T cell receptor beta chains from one sample in a study of molecular identifiers for immune sequencing clone quantification. Each CDR3 protein gets one entry after TCRdb re-called the PCR reads with MiXCR. The sample holds 20,000 to 25,000 distinct CDR3 sequences, 17% seen once. Specimen: naive CD8+ T cells from blood, with Jurkat cell RNA spiked in. These receptors originate from a human donor in good health. Some libraries in this study had Jurkat cell RNA spiked in. The CDR3 runs from the conserved cysteine through the conserved F or W. The D gene is left open where the match is weak. Part of the rows lack a size; the others show once, few, many or a class for expanded clones.

D gene: NA; V gene: TRBV5-1; clone size: NA; J gene: TRBJ2-7; CDR3 DNA: TGCGCCAGCAGCTTGACAGGGAACCCCTACGAGCAGTACTTC; CDR3 protein: CASSLTGNPYEQYF
D gene: NA; V gene: TRBV13; clone size: many; J gene: TRBJ1-1; CDR3 DNA: TGTGCCAGCAGCAAAGGGGCAGGTGAAGCTTTCTTT; CDR3 protein: CASSKGAGEAFF
D gene: NA; V gene: TRBV7-2; clone size: many; J gene: TRBJ2-7; CDR3 DNA: TGTGCCAGCAGAACCGGGAGCTCCTACGAGCAGTACTTC; CDR3 protein: CASRTGSSYEQYF
D gene: TRBD2; V gene: TRBV9; clone size: many; J gene: TRBJ2-2; CDR3 DNA: TGTGCCAGCAGCGCTCTAGCGGGAGTTGACGCCGGGGAGCTGTTTTTT; CDR3 protein: CASSALAGVDAGELFF
D gene: NA; V gene: TRBV20-1; clone size: medium-sized; J gene: TRBJ2-6; CDR3 DNA: TGCAGTGCACAGGTTTGGAGGTCTGGGGCCAACGTCCTGACTTTC; CDR3 protein: CSAQVWRSGANVLTF
D gene: NA; V gene: TRBV29-1; clone size: many; J gene: TRBJ1-3; CDR3 DNA: TGCAGCGTTGAAGATCAAAGGATGGAACAGGGTATTTGCCCTGCGGGAAACACCATATATTTT; CDR3 protein: CSVEDQRMEQGICPAGNTIYF
D gene: NA; V gene: TRBV13; clone size: many; J gene: TRBJ2-5; CDR3 DNA: TGTGCCAGCAGGACATCAGGGGCTGGGGAGACCCAGTACTTC; CDR3 protein: CASRTSGAGETQYF
D gene: NA; V gene: TRBV12-3/TRBV12-4; clone size: many; J gene: TRBJ2-5; CDR3 DNA: TGTGCCAGCAGTCCTGACGAGACCCAGTACTTC; CDR3 protein: CASSPDETQYF
D gene: TRBD1; V gene: TRBV6-5; clone size: many; J gene: TRBJ1-1; CDR3 DNA: TGTGCCAGCAGTTTTGGGCAGGGGGTCTCTGAAGCTTTCTTT; CDR3 protein: CASSFGQGVSEAFF
D gene: TRBD2; V gene: TRBV14; clone size: many; J gene: TRBJ2-7; CDR3 DNA: TGTGCCAGCAGCTGGGGACTAGGGGAGAACGCCTACGAGCAGTACTTC; CDR3 protein: CASSWGLGENAYEQYF
D gene: TRBD1; V gene: TRBV27; clone size: NA; J gene: TRBJ2-5; CDR3 DNA: TGTGCCAGCAGCTGGGGGACAGGACAAGAGACCCAGTACTTC; CDR3 protein: CASSWGTGQETQYF
D gene: NA; V gene: TRBV15; clone size: many; J gene: TRBJ2-7; CDR3 DNA: TGTGCCACCAGCAGAGATGGTGGGGGTTATGAGCAGTACTTC; CDR3 protein: CATSRDGGGYEQYF
D gene: TRBD2; V gene: TRBV28; clone size: many; J gene: TRBJ2-3; CDR3 DNA: TGTGCCAGCAGCCCGCTTAGCGGGAGCCCCTCAGATACGCAGTATTTT; CDR3 protein: CASSPLSGSPSDTQYF
D gene: NA; V gene: TRBV7-6; clone size: many; J gene: TRBJ2-3; CDR3 DNA: TGTGCCAGCAGCTCGACAGAGGATACGCAGTATTTT; CDR3 protein: CASSSTEDTQYF
D gene: NA; V gene: TRBV27; clone size: many; J gene: TRBJ2-7; CDR3 DNA: TGTGCCAGCAGTCCCGTATCAGTCTTAGGTCCCCAAGTCGAGCAGTACTTC; CDR3 protein: CASSPVSVLGPQVEQYF
D gene: NA; V gene: TRBV11-2; clone size: many; J gene: TRBJ2-2; CDR3 DNA: TGTGCCAGCAGCTTAGGCTGGGCCACCGGGGAGCTGTTTTTT; CDR3 protein: CASSLGWATGELFF
D gene: NA; V gene: TRBV7-9; clone size: many; J gene: TRBJ2-2; CDR3 DNA: TGTGCCACCCCCGGTATCTCCGGGGAGCTGTTTTTT; CDR3 protein: CATPGISGELFF
D gene: NA; V gene: TRBV9; clone size: many; J gene: TRBJ2-5; CDR3 DNA: TGTGCCAGCAGCCCAGCCGGGGGTCAAGAGACCCAGTACTTC; CDR3 protein: CASSPAGGQETQYF
D gene: TRBD1; V gene: TRBV29-1; clone size: medium-sized; J gene: TRBJ2-7; CDR3 DNA: TGCAGCGTCGAGACAGGGTCCACCGAGCAGTACTTC; CDR3 protein: CSVETGSTEQYF